This TCR beta chain was captured in a study of blood T cell repertoires in COVID-19 (dated by TCRdb to about 2020). About the study as a whole: Samples from collaborators originated in the United States, Italy and Spain and spanned both the acute and convalescent phases of COVID-19. The material from the prospective study consisted of cDNA or gDNA derived from T cells, B-cell-depleted T cells, or PBMCs. Deeply sampled blood TCRbeta repertoires from subjects exposed to, actively infected with, or recovered from COVID-19 were included in the dataset. A freely available public database, intended as a resource for researchers studying the immune response to SARS-CoV-2, is where the repertoires were released. The samples were drawn from two sources: the first 160 participants of the ongoing ImmuneRACE study, and fewer than 1,500 subjects contributed by 6 global collaborators. Nearly every sample came with metadata listing a de-identified subject ID, COVID-19 status, age in years and sex. Where HLA class I and class II types were available, the types were taken from metadata supplied by the sample provider, not from assay-based typing.

At one collaborating source in Seattle, patients were enrolled during active infection and were followed longitudinally through the course of disease. Collaborating institutions collected whole blood in K2EDTA tubes following their own protocols. For TCRbeta analysis, collaborator samples were shipped as frozen whole blood, as isolated PBMCs, or as DNA extracted from either sample type. Broad study findings and their caveats: How much clinical and demographic metadata was included differed by source and by participant, and the metadata was provided uncurated.

The immunoSEQ Assay, a bias-controlled multiplex PCR, was used to amplify TCRbeta CDR3 regions from genomic DNA. From the authors' description of their analysis: The number of nucleated cells in each sample was estimated by amplification of reference gene primers within the assay. To quantify the absolute abundance of each unique TCRbeta CDR3 rearrangement, sequence reads were collapsed and filtered. Productive Simpson clonality was computed per sample as the square root of Simpson's diversity index over productive rearrangements. Sourced from immuneACCESS, this table was stored by TCRdb with only in-frame sequences that have V and J called. A share of the clones is absent; for the studies checked, an unresolved V gene accounts for under half, and the remainder has no known explanation. Clonal size and the V and J genes are those of that table, whereas D and trimming came from the DNA. The sample profile shows about 190,000 clones; about four fifths of them were found once. The ten biggest clones cover 7.8% of the sample.

As regards this clone: Its antigen has not been determined. One base away there is no much larger clone; base qualities are not given.

CDR1 and CDR2, looked up from the germline V gene (reference sequence), are LGHDT and YNNKEL. The CDR3 runs 13 residues from the cysteine to the phenylalanine. Only the CDR3 DNA stays, 39 bases, in frame from base 1. V drops 0 bases and J drops 10 bases, leaving 11 bases in between. This chain joins TRBV3-1 (or the pseudogene TRBV3-2) to TRBJ2-3; no D segment can be confidently identified. What was sequenced was peripheral blood. The sequence was collected from an older woman with COVID-19, enrolled during active disease. At the DNA level, the sequence is TGTGCCAGCAGCCAAGATGTGGGCCGAGCGCAGTATTTT. This yields the protein CASSQDVGRAQYF.